This TCR beta chain was captured in a study of blood T cell repertoires in COVID-19. The table came from immunoSEQ multiplex PCR; TCRdb's copy has only in-frame clones and leaves some out. The sample lists 88,000 or so clones, 70% to 80% occurring once. Germline CDR1 is LNHDA and CDR2 is SQIVND (reference sequence). The V and J ends lost 3 bases and 3 bases, in that order; junction bases with no gene match: 6. CDR3 length: 15 residues. This clone has only one observation. The TCR sequence derives from a human donor in a cohort sampled during active COVID-19. The J gene is TRBJ2-3, the V gene TRBV19; 7 bases match TRBD2. Material for sequencing was peripheral blood. CDR3 protein: CASSIQAGDTDTQYF. CDR3 sequence (DNA): TGTGCCAGTAGTATTCAGGCGGGAGATACAGATACGCAGTATTTT. Based on the CDR3 plus reference TRBV19 and TRBJ2-3, the full variable domain is DGGITQSPKYLFRKEGQNVTLSCEQNLNHDAMYWYRQDPGQGLRLIYYSQIVNDFQKGDIAEGYSVSREKKESFPLTVTSAQKNPTAFYLCASSIQAGDTDTQYFGPGTRLTVL.